This TCR beta chain was sequenced for a study of T cell responses to AZD1222 COVID-19 vaccine. The study's findings and limits: Regions 160-218 and 743-854 held dominance among vaccine-associated CD4 TCRs, which spanned spike. Donor demographics were predominantly white British with a female majority; clonal diversity may be underestimated.

With regard to this clone: Its antigen remains unidentified.

Assay: immunoSEQ multiplex PCR; the TCRdb copy retains only in-frame clones and omits some. The sample carries tens of thousands of clones, around 80% recorded once. Material: peripheral blood, obtained on day 0 of AZD1222 vaccination. This TCR was sampled from an adult in good health.

CDR3 in amino acids: CASSDLTGEGSYEQYF. DNA for the CDR3: TGTGCCAGCAGCGATCTAACAGGGGAGGGTTCCTACGAGCAGTACTTC. The chain couples TRBV28 to TRBJ2-7; D tentatively fits TRBD1 or TRBD2 (7 bases each). V was cut by 6 bases and J by 1 base, with 19 bases left in between. Germline CDR1 MDHEN, CDR2 SYDVKM. This CDR3 comprises 16 residues.